This TCR beta chain was captured in a study of blood T cells in healthy people across ages. Whole-study findings and limits: Roughly linearly, TCR beta diversity per million T cells fell as age increased.

The use of a sample-barcoded 5' primer and a J-beta primer mix characterized a second PCR of roughly 6 to 11 cycles. Paired-end reads containing CDR3 totaled no fewer than 3 million for each sample. TCRdb reprocessed the 5' RACE reads via MiXCR and lists one record per CDR3 protein. The table lists 1.4 million to 1.5 million distinct CDR3 sequences, about 40% of them singletons, with 7.9% in the top ten. The CDR3 is 12 residues long. Germline CDR1 SGHTA, CDR2 FQGNSA. V dropped 6 bases and J dropped 11 bases, with 14 bases sitting between them. This clonotype came up many times. The antigen remains undetermined.

The receptor was isolated from a woman between 18 and 30 years old in good health. This rearrangement joins TRBV7-2 to TRBJ2-1, with D hard to call. The specimen was blood. CDR3 DNA: TGTGCCAGCAGATCTACCGAGGAAAAGCAGTTCTTC. It is translated as CASRSTEEKQFF.